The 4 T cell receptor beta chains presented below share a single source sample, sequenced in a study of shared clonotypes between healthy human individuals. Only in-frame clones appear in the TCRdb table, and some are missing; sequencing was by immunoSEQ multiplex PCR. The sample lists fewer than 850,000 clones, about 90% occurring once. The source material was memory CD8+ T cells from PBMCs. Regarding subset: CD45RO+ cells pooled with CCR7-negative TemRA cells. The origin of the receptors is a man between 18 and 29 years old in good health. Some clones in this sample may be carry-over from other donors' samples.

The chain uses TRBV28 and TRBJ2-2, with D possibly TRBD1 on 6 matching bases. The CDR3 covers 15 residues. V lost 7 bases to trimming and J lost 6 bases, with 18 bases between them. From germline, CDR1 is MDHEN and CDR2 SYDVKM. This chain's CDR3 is CASTGQPFDAGELFF. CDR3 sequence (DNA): TGTGCCAGCACCGGACAGCCATTCGACGCCGGGGAGCTGTTTTTT.

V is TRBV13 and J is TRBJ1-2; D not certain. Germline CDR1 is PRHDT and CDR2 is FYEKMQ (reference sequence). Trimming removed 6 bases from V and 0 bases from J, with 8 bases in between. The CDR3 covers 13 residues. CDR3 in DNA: TGTGCCAGCAGTCCTGCCTCTAACTATGGCTACACCTTC. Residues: CASSPASNYGYTF.

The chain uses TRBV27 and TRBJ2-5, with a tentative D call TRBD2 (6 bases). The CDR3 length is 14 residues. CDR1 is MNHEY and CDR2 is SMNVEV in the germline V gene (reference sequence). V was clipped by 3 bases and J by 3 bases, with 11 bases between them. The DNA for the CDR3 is TGTGCCAGCAGTTTTAGTAGGAGGGAAGAGACCCAGTACTTC. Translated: CASSFSRREETQYF.

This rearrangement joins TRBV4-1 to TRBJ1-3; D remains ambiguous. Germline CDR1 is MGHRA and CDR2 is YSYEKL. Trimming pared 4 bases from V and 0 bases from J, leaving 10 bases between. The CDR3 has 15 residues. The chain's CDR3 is CASSPSVGSGNTIYF. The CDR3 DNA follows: TGCGCCAGCAGCCCGTCGGTGGGCTCTGGAAACACCATATATTTT.